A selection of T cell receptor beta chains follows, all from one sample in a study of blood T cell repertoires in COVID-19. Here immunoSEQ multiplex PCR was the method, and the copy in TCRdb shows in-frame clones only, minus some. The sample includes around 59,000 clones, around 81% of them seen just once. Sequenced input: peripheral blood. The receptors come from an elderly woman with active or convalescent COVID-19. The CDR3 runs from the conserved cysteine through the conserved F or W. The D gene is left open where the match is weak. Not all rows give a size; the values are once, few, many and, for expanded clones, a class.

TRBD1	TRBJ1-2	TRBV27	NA	TGTGCCAGTAGATCGGGACAGGGCTATGGCTACACCTTC	CASRSGQGYGYTF
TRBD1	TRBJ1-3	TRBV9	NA	TGTGCCAGCAGCGTAGGTGGACAGGCTCGTGGAAACACCATATATTTT	CASSVGGQARGNTIYF
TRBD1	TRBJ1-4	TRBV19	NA	TGTGCCAGTAGTACTGACAGGGTTGCGGATGAAAAACTGTTTTTT	CASSTDRVADEKLFF
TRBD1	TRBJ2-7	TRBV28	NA	TGTGCCAGCAGTTCCCGATGGGACAGGGGGTACTACGAGCAGTACTTC	CASSSRWDRGYYEQYF
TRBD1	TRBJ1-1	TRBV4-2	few	TGTGCCAGCAGCCTAACCGGGACAGGGGCCACTGAAGCTTTCTTT	CASSLTGTGATEAFF
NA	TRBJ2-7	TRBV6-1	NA	TGTGCCAGCAGTGAAGGGGCAGGATATACCTACGAGCAGTACTTC	CASSEGAGYTYEQYF
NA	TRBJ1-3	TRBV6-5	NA	TGTGCCAGCAGTACGGGGGGAAACACCATATATTTT	CASSTGGNTIYF
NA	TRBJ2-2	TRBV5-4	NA	TGTGCCAGCAGCTGGGGGAACAGGGCGGGCGGGGAGCTGTTTTTT	CASSWGNRAGGELFF
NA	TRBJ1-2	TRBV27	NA	TGTGCCAGCAGTCCCTTATCAGCGGGTGGCTACACCTTC	CASSPLSAGGYTF
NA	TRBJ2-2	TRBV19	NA	TGTGCCAGTAGTAGACTGGGCGGGGAGCTGTTTTTT	CASSRLGGELFF
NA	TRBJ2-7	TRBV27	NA	TGTGCCAGCAGGTCGACAGGAAACAGCGAGCAGTACTTC	CASRSTGNSEQYF
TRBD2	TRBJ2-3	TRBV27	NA	TGTGCCAGCAGTACCCGGTCTAGCGGGGGGTTAGATACGCAGTATTTT	CASSTRSSGGLDTQYF
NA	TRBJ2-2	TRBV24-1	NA	TGTGCCACCAAGGAGCCGAACACCGGGGAGCTGTTTTTT	CATKEPNTGELFF
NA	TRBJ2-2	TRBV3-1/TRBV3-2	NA	TGTGCCAGCAGCCCCCGGGGGACCGGGGAGCTGTTTTTT	CASSPRGTGELFF
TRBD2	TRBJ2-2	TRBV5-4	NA	TGTGCCAGCAGCCCCGGGGGGAGCGGGGGAAACACCGGGGAGCTGTTTTTT	CASSPGGSGGNTGELFF
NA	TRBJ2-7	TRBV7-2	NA	TGTGCCAGCAGCTTAGTCCTGAGCTCCTACGAGCAGTACTTC	CASSLVLSSYEQYF
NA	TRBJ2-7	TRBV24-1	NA	TGTGCCACCAGTGATGGGGGGGGCAACTCCTACGAGCAGTACTTC	CATSDGGGNSYEQYF
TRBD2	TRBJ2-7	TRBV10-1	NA	TGCGCCAGCAGTGAGGAGCCTAGCGGGGTATACGAGCAGTACTTC	CASSEEPSGVYEQYF
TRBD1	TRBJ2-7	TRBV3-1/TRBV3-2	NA	TGTGCCAGCAGCCAAGAACGGGACAGTATCACCTACGAGCAGTACTTC	CASSQERDSITYEQYF
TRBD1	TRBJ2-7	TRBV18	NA	TGTGCCAGCTCACCACAAAGTCAAGGGACAGCGGAGCAGTACTTC	CASSPQSQGTAEQYF
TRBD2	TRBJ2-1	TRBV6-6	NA	TGTGCCAGCAGCCGAGATTATAGCGGGGCCGCCCAGCATGAGCAGTTCTTC	CASSRDYSGAAQHEQFF
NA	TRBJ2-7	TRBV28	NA	TGTGCCAGCAGTTTCTCGGAGCACTACGAGCAGTACTTC	CASSFSEHYEQYF
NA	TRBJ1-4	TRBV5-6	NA	TGTGCCAGCAGCTTGACCCTCTCGGAGAATGAAAAACTGTTTTTT	CASSLTLSENEKLFF
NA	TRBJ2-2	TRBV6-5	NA	TGTGCCAGCCCGGCGGCCGGGGAGCTGTTTTTT	CASPAAGELFF
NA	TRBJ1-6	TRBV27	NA	TGTGCCAGCAGTTTATCGGCGGCAGGGGCTAGTTCACCCCTCCACTTT	CASSLSAAGASSPLHF
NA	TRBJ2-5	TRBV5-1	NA	TGCGCCAGCAGCTTGGCCAAGACCCAGTACTTC	CASSLAKTQYF
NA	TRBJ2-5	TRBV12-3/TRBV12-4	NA	TGTGCCAGCAGTCCGCGTAACCAAGAGACCCAGTACTTC	CASSPRNQETQYF
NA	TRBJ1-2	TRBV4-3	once	TGCGCCAGCAGCCAAGATCAGCAGGGCTATGGCTACACCTTC	CASSQDQQGYGYTF
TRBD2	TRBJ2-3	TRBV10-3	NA	TGTGCCATCAGTGGGAGTGCCGGGACTAGCAAAGATACGCAGTATTTT	CAISGSAGTSKDTQYF
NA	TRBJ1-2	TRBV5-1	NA	TGCGCCAGCAGCTTTGACAAGCTCGGCGGCTACACCTTC	CASSFDKLGGYTF
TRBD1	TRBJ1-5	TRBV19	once	TGTGCCAGTAGTATAGGGGGATCTACAGGGGCGTTCGGCAATCAGCCCCAGCATTTT	CASSIGGSTGAFGNQPQHF
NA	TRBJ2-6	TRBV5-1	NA	TGCGCCAGCAGCCCTGACAGCTACGTGGCCAACGTCCTGACTTTC	CASSPDSYVANVLTF
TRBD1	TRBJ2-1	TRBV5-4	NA	TGTGCCAGCAACCTGGGACAGAGCAATGAGCAGTTCTTC	CASNLGQSNEQFF
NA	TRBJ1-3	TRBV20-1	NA	TGCAGTGCTAGTCTCGGGGGAAACACCATATATTTT	CSASLGGNTIYF
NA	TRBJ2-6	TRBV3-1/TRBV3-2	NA	TGTGCCAGCAGCGCCCGTGGAGGGTCTGGGGCCAACGTCCTGACTTTC	CASSARGGSGANVLTF
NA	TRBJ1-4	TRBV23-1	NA	TGCGCCAGCAGTAATTTGGGCGAAAAACTGTTTTTT	CASSNLGEKLFF
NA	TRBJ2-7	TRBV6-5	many	TGTGCCAGCCCCCCGGGTCGGTACGAGCAGTACTTC	CASPPGRYEQYF
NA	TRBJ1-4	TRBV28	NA	TGTGCCAGCAGTCTCCTGGGGGGGGCAACTAATGAAAAACTGTTTTTT	CASSLLGGATNEKLFF
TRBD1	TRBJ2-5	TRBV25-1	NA	TGTGCCAGCAGTGAGTGGACAGGGGGCGGAGAGACCCAGTACTTC	CASSEWTGGGETQYF
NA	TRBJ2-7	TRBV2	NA	TGTGCCAGCAGTTTTTCCGGCGGGGTTTCCTACGAGCAGTACTTC	CASSFSGGVSYEQYF
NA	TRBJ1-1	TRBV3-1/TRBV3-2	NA	TGTGCCAGCAGCCGGAACCCTACTGGACAGTCGAACACTGAAGCTTTCTTT	CASSRNPTGQSNTEAFF
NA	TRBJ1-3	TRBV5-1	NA	TGCGCCAGCAGGCCAGGGGCCCCCTCTGGAAACACCATATATTTT	CASRPGAPSGNTIYF
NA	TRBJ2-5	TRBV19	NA	TGTGCCAGTAGTCCCCTCGGGGAGACCCAGTACTTC	CASSPLGETQYF
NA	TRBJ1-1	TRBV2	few	TGTGCCAGCAGTGCAACTCTGAACACTGAAGCTTTCTTT	CASSATLNTEAFF
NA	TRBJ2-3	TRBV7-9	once	TGTGCCAGCAGCTTAGCCGTCGGGTTAGATACGCAGTATTTT	CASSLAVGLDTQYF
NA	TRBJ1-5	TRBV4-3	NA	TGCGCCAGCAGCCAAGACAGGGGTGTATATCAGCCCCAGCATTTT	CASSQDRGVYQPQHF
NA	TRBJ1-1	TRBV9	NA	TGTGCCAGCAGCGGCGGGCCGGGGGGGAACACTGAAGCTTTCTTT	CASSGGPGGNTEAFF
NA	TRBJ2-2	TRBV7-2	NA	TGTGCCAGCAGCTTAGGCATGTCGGGGTTCGGGGAGCTGTTTTTT	CASSLGMSGFGELFF
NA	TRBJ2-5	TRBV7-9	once	TGTGCCAGCAGCCGAAGAACCGGGACAACAGAGACCCAGTACTTC	CASSRRTGTTETQYF
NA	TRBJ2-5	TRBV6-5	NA	TGTGCCAGCAGTTACTCGGGGCCCCAATCCCCAGAGACCCAGTACTTC	CASSYSGPQSPETQYF
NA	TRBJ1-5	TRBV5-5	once	TGTGCCAGCAGCTTGGCGCCAGGGAATCAGCCCCAGCATTTT	CASSLAPGNQPQHF
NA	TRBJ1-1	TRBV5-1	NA	TGCGCCAGCAGCTTGACCGGGGGCACTGAAGCTTTCTTT	CASSLTGGTEAFF
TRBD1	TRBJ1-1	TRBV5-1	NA	TGCGCCAGCCGGGGACAGGGATTTAACACTGAAGCTTTCTTT	CASRGQGFNTEAFF
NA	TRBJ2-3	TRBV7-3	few	TGTGCCAGCAGCCCCATGGTGGGGGCCGGCACAGATACGCAGTATTTT	CASSPMVGAGTDTQYF
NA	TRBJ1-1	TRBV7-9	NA	TGTGCCAGCAGCTTAGCGCTAACGGGAATGAACACTGAAGCTTTCTTT	CASSLALTGMNTEAFF
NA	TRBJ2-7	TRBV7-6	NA	TGTGCCAGCAGCTCCTTCTCCTACGAGCAGTACTTC	CASSSFSYEQYF
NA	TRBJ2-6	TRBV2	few	TGTGCCAGCAGTGTAATTGGGGCCAACGTCCTGACTTTC	CASSVIGANVLTF
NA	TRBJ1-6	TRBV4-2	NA	TGTGCCAGCAGCCAAGATGGGGGCGGCTCCTATAATTCACCCCTCCACTTT	CASSQDGGGSYNSPLHF